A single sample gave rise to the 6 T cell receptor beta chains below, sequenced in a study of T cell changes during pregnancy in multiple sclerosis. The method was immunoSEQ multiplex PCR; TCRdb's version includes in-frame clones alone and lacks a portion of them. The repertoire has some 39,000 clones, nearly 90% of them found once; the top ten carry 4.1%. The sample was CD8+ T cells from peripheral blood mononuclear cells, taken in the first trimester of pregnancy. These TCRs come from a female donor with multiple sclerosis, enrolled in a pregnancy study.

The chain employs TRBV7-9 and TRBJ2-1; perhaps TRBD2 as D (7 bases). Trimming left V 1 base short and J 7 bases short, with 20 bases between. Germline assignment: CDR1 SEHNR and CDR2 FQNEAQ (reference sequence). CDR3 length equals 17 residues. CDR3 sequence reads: CASSLELRGGAVNEQFF. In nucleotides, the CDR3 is TGTGCCAGCAGCTTAGAGCTCAGGGGAGGGGCAGTGAATGAGCAGTTCTTC.

The CDR3 bases are TGTGCCAGTAGTATAGCAGGGATGTACGAGCAGTACTTC. Amino acid sequence: CASSIAGMYEQYF. The chain combines TRBV19 with TRBJ2-7, with D possibly being TRBD1 (5 bases). V lost 1 base to trimming and J lost 4 bases, with 8 bases between them. This CDR3 is built from 13 residues. Germline lookup yields CDR1 LNHDA and CDR2 SQIVND (reference sequence).

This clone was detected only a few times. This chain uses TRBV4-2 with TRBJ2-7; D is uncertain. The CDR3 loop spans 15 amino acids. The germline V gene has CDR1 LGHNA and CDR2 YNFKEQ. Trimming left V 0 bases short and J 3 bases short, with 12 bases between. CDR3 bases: TGTGCCAGCAGCCAAGAGGGCGCCGCCAGCTACGAGCAGTACTTC. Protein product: CASSQEGAASYEQYF.

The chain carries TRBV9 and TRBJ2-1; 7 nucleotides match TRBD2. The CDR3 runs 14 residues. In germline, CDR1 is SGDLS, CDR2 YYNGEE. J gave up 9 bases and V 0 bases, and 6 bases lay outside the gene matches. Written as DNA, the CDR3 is TGTGCCAGCAGCGTAGGGGGAGCGGGGTTTGAGCAGTTCTTC. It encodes CASSVGGAGFEQFF. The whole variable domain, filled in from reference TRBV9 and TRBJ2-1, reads DSGVTQTPKHLITATGQRVTLRCSPRSGDLSVYWYQQSLDQGLQFLIQYYNGEERAKGNILERFSAQQFPDLHSELNLSSLELGDSALYFCASSVGGAGFEQFFGPGTRLTVL.

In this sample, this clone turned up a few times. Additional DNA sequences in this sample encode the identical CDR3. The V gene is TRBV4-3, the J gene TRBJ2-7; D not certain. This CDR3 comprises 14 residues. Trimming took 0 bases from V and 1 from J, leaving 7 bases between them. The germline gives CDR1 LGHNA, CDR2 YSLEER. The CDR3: CASSQDRGSYEQYF. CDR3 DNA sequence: TGCGCCAGCAGCCAAGATCGCGGTTCCTACGAGCAGTACTTC.

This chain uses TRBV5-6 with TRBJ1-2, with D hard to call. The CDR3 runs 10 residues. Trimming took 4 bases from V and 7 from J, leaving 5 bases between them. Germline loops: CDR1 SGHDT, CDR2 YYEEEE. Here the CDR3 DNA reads TGTGCCAGCAGCCCCGGTGGCTACACCTTC. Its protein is CASSPGGYTF.